These 20 T cell receptor beta chains originate from one sample sequenced in a study of blood T cell repertoires in COVID-19. Sequencing used immunoSEQ multiplex PCR; TCRdb keeps in-frame clones, though not all of them. The table lists roughly 160,000 clones, 87% of them singletons. Sequences were obtained from peripheral blood. The source of these receptors is a woman in her sixties or seventies with COVID-19, enrolled during active disease.

The gene calls are TRBV19 and TRBJ1-4, with 7 bases lining up with TRBD1. After removal of 6 bases from V and 0 bases from J, the junction contained 1 base not matched to a gene. Germline loops: CDR1 LNHDA, CDR2 SQIVND (reference sequence). The CDR3 length is 14 residues. CDR3 sequence reads: CASRDRSTNEKLFF. CDR3 nucleotide sequence: TGTGCCAGTAGGGACAGGTCAACTAATGAAAAACTGTTTTTT.

This chain uses TRBV5-1 with TRBJ1-6; tentative D call: TRBD1 (6 bases). Germline V gene sequence: CDR1 SGHRS, CDR2 YFSETQ. The CDR3 sequence is 15 residues long. Trimming removed 2 bases from V and 9 bases from J, with 15 bases in between. In nucleotides, the CDR3 is TGCGCCAGCAGCTTAATGGTCCTACAGGGTTCACCCCTCCACTTT. This gives the protein CASSLMVLQGSPLHF. Supplemented by reference TRBV5-1 and TRBJ1-6, the full variable domain reads KAGVTQTPRYLIKTRGQQVTLSCSPISGHRSVSWYQQTPGQGLQFLFEYFSETQRNKGNFPGRFSGRQFSNSRSEMNVSTLELGDSALYLCASSLMVLQGSPLHFGNGTRLTVT.

The chain carries TRBV2 and TRBJ1-5; 11 bases are a match to TRBD1. Per germline, CDR1 SNHLY and CDR2 FYNNEI. V was pared by 6 bases and J by 7 bases, with 11 bases of the junction left unmatched. The CDR3 runs 16 residues. CDR3 in amino acids: CASRERTGGGGQPQHF. As DNA, the CDR3 is TGTGCCAGCAGAGAGAGGACAGGGGGCGGGGGCCAGCCCCAGCATTTT. The entire variable domain, with the rest obtained from reference TRBV2 and TRBJ1-5, is as follows: EPEVTQTPSHQVTQMGQEVILRCVPISNHLYFYWYRQILGQKVEFLVSFYNNEISEKSEIFDDQFSVERPDGSNFTLKIRSTKLEDSAMYFCASRERTGGGGQPQHFGDGTRLSIL.

The V and J genes are TRBV11-2 and TRBJ1-2; D is ambiguous. V was trimmed by 1 base and J by 8 bases, leaving 23 bases between them. The CDR3 extends over 17 amino acids. Per the germline V gene, CDR1 is SGHAT and CDR2 is FQNNGV. The CDR3 DNA reads TGTGCCAGCAGCTTAGCTGGTGGTAAGGTCGAAGCTAGCGGCTACACCTTC. Protein product: CASSLAGGKVEASGYTF.

The rearrangement links TRBV5-5 to TRBJ1-2; 9 positions match TRBD1. CDR1 SGHKS and CDR2 YYEKEE come from the germline V gene (reference sequence). The length of the CDR3 is 16 residues. V lost 5 bases to trimming and J lost 1 base; unmatched junction nucleotides: 9. This CDR3 reads CASRAGGTGSNYGYTF. CDR3 DNA: TGTGCCAGCAGGGCTGGCGGGACAGGGAGTAACTATGGCTACACCTTC.

The genes are TRBV6-5 and TRBJ1-1; 8 bases are shared with TRBD1. V gave up 6 bases and J gave up 3 bases; unmatched junction bases: 9. Germline-derived CDR1 and CDR2 are MNHEY and SVGAGI. The CDR3 sequence is 15 residues long. The CDR3 region has the DNA TGTGCCAGCAGAGACTCAGGGGGCGCGTACACTGAAGCTTTCTTT. It encodes CASRDSGGAYTEAFF.

CDR3 sequence: CASSLGQGVDTIYF. The CDR3 bases are TGCGCCAGCAGCTTGGGCCAGGGGGTCGACACCATATATTTT. This chain links TRBV5-1 with TRBJ1-3, with TRBD1 matching over 7 bases. The germline gives CDR1 SGHRS, CDR2 YFSETQ. This CDR3 contains 14 residues. After removal of 0 bases from V and 8 bases from J, the junction contained 5 bases not matched to a gene.

This rearrangement joins TRBV28 to TRBJ2-3; the match to TRBD2 covers 9 bases. The CDR3 totals 16 residues. Germline trimming cut 1 base from V and 5 bases from J; bases unmatched to any gene: 7. Germline CDR1 reads MDHEN; CDR2 reads SYDVKM. The CDR3 is CASSLYPAGGRDTQYF. CDR3 nucleotide sequence: TGTGCCAGCAGTTTATACCCGGCGGGGGGGCGAGATACGCAGTATTTT.

The genes are TRBV11-2 and TRBJ2-7; 11 bases are shared with TRBD2. The ends lost 2 bases at V and 4 bases at J; junction bases unmatched: 4. Germline CDR1 SGHAT, CDR2 FQNNGV. This CDR3 comprises 15 residues. In nucleotides, the CDR3 is TGTGCCAGCAGCTTATACGCTAGCGGGGGGTACGAGCAGTACTTC. This gives the protein CASSLYASGGYEQYF. The whole variable domain, remainder taken from reference TRBV11-2 and TRBJ2-7, is EAGVAQSPRYKIIEKRQSVAFWCNPISGHATLYWYQQILGQGPKLLIQFQNNGVVDDSQLPKDRFSAERLKGVDSTLKIQPAKLEDSAVYLCASSLYASGGYEQYFGPGTRLTVT.

The J gene is TRBJ1-2, the V gene TRBV28; 10 bases align to TRBD1. J gave up 8 bases and V 3 bases, and 12 bases lay outside the gene matches. Germline V gene data show CDR1 as MDHEN and CDR2 as SYDVKM. This CDR3 contains 16 residues. CDR3 protein: CASSFPPRDRGGGYTF. The DNA of the CDR3 is TGTGCCAGCAGTTTTCCCCCCCGGGACAGGGGAGGCGGCTACACCTTC.

V gene TRBV6-5 combines with J gene TRBJ1-1; the D is unclear. This CDR3 has 13 residues. CDR1 is MNHEY and CDR2 is SVGAGI in the germline V gene. V was clipped by 6 bases and J by 4 bases, with 12 bases between them. The CDR3 loop reads CASREQVSTEAFF. The CDR3 DNA sequence: TGTGCCAGCAGAGAGCAAGTCTCCACTGAAGCTTTCTTT.

The chain combines TRBV5-4 with TRBJ2-7; 10 bases match TRBD2. The CDR3 consists of 11 residues. Trimming took 9 bases from V and 3 from J; bases not matched to a gene: 0. Germline V CDR1 and CDR2: SGHNT, YYREEE (reference sequence). In DNA, the CDR3 is TGTGCCACTAGCGGGGGCTACGAGCAGTACTTC. Protein product: CATSGGYEQYF.

The V call is TRBV6-5, the J call TRBJ1-6; TRBD1 aligns across 9 bases. The CDR3 is 14 residues long. Germline V gives CDR1 MNHEY, CDR2 SVGAGI. V trimming: 5 bases; J trimming: 9 bases; junction bases outside the gene matches: 5. CDR3 DNA sequence: TGTGCCAGCAGTACAGGGGGCACCAGTTCACCCCTCCACTTT. Translating it yields CASSTGGTSSPLHF.

The chain carries TRBV19 and TRBJ2-3, with D uncertain. In germline, CDR1 is LNHDA, CDR2 SQIVND (reference sequence). Deletions cut 1 base from V and 1 base from J, with 12 bases between. This CDR3 contains 16 residues. The DNA of the CDR3 is TGTGCCAGTAGTATAGGGGCGCAGGTCCGCACAGATACGCAGTATTTT. It codes for CASSIGAQVRTDTQYF. Full variable domain (rest looked up from reference TRBV19 and TRBJ2-3): DGGITQSPKYLFRKEGQNVTLSCEQNLNHDAMYWYRQDPGQGLRLIYYSQIVNDFQKGDIAEGYSVSREKKESFPLTVTSAQKNPTAFYLCASSIGAQVRTDTQYFGPGTRLTVL.

This clone appeared a few times. This rearrangement joins TRBV14 to TRBJ1-2, with TRBD1 as a possible D gene (6 bases). Trimming cost V 0 bases and J 2 bases, with 16 bases left between them. The CDR3 contains 17 residues. From germline, CDR1 is SGHDN and CDR2 FVKESK. The CDR3 region is CASSQERQGLWNYGYTF. CDR3 DNA: TGTGCCAGCAGCCAAGAACGTCAGGGGTTGTGGAACTATGGCTACACCTTC.

The V call is TRBV30, the J call TRBJ2-3; 10 bases line up with TRBD1. The V and J ends lost 5 bases and 1 base, in that order; junction bases with no gene match: 6. The germline V gene encodes CDR1 GTSNPN and CDR2 SVGIG (reference sequence). This CDR3 region has 15 residues. CDR3 loop: CAWGGGQGGTDTQYF. CDR3 DNA: TGTGCCTGGGGGGGCGGACAGGGGGGCACAGATACGCAGTATTTT.

V usage is TRBV15 and J usage is TRBJ2-5; 7 bases map to TRBD2. V dropped 1 base and J dropped 3; count of bases not matched to a gene: 2. This CDR3 spans 14 amino acids. CDR1 and CDR2 from the germline V gene are LNHNV and YYDKDF (reference sequence). DNA for the CDR3: TGTGCCACCAGCAGAGGGGGGGGAGAAGAGACCCAGTACTTC. Protein product: CATSRGGGEETQYF. Combining the CDR3 with reference TRBV15 and TRBJ2-5 gives the whole variable domain DAMVIQNPRYQVTQFGKPVTLSCSQTLNHNVMYWYQQKSSQAPKLLFHYYDKDFNNEADTPDNFQSRRPNTSFCFLDIRSPGLGDTAMYLCATSRGGGEETQYFGPGTRLLVL.

The CDR3 is CASSPEGASPLHF. In DNA, the CDR3 is TGTGCCAGCAGCCCCGAAGGAGCCTCACCCCTCCACTTT. This rearrangement joins TRBV14 to TRBJ1-6; D is uncertain. Germline assignment: CDR1 SGHDN and CDR2 FVKESK. Trimming cost V 4 bases and J 10 bases, with 11 bases left between them. This CDR3 has 13 amino acids.

This clone was seen only a few times. The chain employs TRBV27 and TRBJ1-2, with D hard to call. V was clipped by 0 bases and J by 3 bases, with 8 bases between them. This CDR3 contains 14 residues. Germline CDR1 is MNHEY and CDR2 is SMNVEV (reference sequence). This CDR3 reads CASSLSAGDYGYTF. CDR3 DNA sequence: TGTGCCAGCAGTTTATCGGCAGGCGACTATGGCTACACCTTC.

The J gene is TRBJ1-2, the V gene TRBV15; D ambiguous. Trimming removed 0 bases from V and 6 bases from J, with 14 bases in between. The V gene's germline CDR1 is LNHNV and CDR2 YYDKDF (reference sequence). The CDR3 covers 15 residues. CDR3 amino acids: CATSRDRQALDGYTF. In nucleotides, the CDR3 is TGTGCCACCAGCAGAGATCGGCAGGCTTTGGATGGCTACACCTTC. Full variable domain (outside the CDR3, taken from reference TRBV15 and TRBJ1-2): DAMVIQNPRYQVTQFGKPVTLSCSQTLNHNVMYWYQQKSSQAPKLLFHYYDKDFNNEADTPDNFQSRRPNTSFCFLDIRSPGLGDTAMYLCATSRDRQALDGYTFGSGTRLTVV.